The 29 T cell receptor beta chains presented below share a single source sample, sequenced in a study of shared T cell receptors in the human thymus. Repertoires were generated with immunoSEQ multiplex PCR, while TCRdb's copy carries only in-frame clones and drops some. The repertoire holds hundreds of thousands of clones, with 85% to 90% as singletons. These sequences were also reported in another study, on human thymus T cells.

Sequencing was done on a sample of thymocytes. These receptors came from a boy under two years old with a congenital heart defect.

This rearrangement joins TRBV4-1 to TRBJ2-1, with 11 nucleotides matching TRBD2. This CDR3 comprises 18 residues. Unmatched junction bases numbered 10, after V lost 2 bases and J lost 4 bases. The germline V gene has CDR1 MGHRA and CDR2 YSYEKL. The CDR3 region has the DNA TGCGCCAGCAGCCAATTACTAGCGGGAGTGAGAGTTTACAATGAGCAGTTCTTC. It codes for CASSQLLAGVRVYNEQFF.

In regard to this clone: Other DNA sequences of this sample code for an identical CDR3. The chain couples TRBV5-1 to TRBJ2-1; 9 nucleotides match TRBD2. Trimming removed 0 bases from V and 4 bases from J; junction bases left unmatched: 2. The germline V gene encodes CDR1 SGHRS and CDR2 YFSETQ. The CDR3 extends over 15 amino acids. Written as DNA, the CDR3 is TGCGCCAGCAGCTTGGCTAGCGGGACTTACAATGAGCAGTTCTTC. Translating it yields CASSLASGTYNEQFF.

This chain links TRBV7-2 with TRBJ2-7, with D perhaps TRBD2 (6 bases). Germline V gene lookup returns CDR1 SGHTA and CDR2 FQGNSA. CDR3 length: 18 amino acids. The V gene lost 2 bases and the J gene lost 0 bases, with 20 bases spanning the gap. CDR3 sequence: CASSLTWSGTSSSYEQYF. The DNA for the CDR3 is TGTGCCAGCAGCTTAACGTGGTCCGGGACTTCGAGCTCCTACGAGCAGTACTTC.

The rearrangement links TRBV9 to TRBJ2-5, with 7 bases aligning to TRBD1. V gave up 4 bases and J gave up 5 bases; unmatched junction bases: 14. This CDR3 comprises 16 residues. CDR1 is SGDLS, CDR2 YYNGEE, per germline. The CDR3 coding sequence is TGTGCCAGCAGCTCCCATTCCGGGACAGAAGGGGAGACCCAGTACTTC. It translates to CASSSHSGTEGETQYF.

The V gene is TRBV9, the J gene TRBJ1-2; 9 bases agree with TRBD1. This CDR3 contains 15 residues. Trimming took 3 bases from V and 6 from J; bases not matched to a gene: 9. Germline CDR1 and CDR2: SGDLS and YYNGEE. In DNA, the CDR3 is TGTGCCAGCAGCGCTACACTCGGGACAGGGAATGGCTACACCTTC. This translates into CASSATLGTGNGYTF.

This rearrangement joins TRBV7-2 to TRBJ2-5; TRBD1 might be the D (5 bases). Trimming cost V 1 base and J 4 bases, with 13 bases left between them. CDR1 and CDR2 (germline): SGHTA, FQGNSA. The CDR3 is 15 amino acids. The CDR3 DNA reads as TGTGCCAGCAGCTTAGAAGTGGGGCTGGGAGAGACCCAGTACTTC. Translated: CASSLEVGLGETQYF.

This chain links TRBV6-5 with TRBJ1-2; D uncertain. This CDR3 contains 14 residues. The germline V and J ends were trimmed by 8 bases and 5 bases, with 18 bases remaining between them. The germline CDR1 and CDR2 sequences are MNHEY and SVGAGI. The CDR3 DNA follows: TGTGCCAGCCTGGGAGGGCCCCCGGGATATGGCTACACCTTC. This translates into CASLGGPPGYGYTF.

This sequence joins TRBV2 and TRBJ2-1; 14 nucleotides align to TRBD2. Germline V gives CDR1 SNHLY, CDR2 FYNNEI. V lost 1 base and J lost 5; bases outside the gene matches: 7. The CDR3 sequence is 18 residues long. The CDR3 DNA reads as TGTGCCAGCAGTGAAGGCGGGACTAGCGGGAGCGCTCACAATGAGCAGTTCTTC. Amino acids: CASSEGGTSGSAHNEQFF.

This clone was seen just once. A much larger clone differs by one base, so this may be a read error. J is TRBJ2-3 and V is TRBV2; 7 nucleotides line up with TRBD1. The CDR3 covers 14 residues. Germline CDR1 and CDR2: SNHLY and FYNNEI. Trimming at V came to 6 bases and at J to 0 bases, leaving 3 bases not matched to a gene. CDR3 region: CASSLTGSTDTQYF. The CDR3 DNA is TGTGCCAGCAGCTTGACAGGGAGCACAGATACGCAGTATTTT.

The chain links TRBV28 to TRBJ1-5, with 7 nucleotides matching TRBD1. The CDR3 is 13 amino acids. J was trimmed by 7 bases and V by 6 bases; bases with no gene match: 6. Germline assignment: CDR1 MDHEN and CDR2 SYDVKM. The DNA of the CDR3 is TGTGCCAGCAGGAGGGGGCTCGGACAGCCCCAGCATTTT. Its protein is CASRRGLGQPQHF.

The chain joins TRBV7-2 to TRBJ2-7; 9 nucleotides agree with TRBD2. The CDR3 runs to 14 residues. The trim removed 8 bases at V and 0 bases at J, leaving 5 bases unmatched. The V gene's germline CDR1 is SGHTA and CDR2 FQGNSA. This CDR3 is CASRRLAVSYEQYF. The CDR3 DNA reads TGTGCCAGCCGCCGACTAGCGGTCTCCTACGAGCAGTACTTC.

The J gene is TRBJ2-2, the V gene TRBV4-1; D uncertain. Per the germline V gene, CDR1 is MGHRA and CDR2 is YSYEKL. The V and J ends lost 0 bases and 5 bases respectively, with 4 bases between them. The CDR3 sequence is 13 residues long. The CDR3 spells CASSQDRTGELFF. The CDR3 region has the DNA TGCGCCAGCAGCCAAGATCGGACCGGGGAGCTGTTTTTT.

The CDR3 DNA sequence: TGTGCCAGCTCACCACGGGAAGGGGCAGATACGCAGTATTTT. Protein sequence: CASSPREGADTQYF. V gene TRBV18 combines with J gene TRBJ2-3, with D tentatively TRBD1 (5 bases). The length of the CDR3 is 14 residues. The germline V and J ends were trimmed by 1 base and 4 bases, with 9 bases remaining between them. The germline gives CDR1 KGHSH, CDR2 LQKENI.

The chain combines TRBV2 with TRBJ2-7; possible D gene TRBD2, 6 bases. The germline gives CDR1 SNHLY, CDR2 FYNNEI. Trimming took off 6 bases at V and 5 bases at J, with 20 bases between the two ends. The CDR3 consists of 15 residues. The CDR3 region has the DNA TGTGCCAGCAGCGATATTCGACTAGTCCGCCACGAGCAGTACTTC. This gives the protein CASSDIRLVRHEQYF.

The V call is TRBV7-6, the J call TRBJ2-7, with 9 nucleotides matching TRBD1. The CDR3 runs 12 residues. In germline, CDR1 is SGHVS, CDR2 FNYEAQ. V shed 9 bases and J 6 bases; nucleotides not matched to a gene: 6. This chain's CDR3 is CASLGQGGEQYF. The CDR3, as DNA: TGTGCCAGTCTGGGACAGGGTGGCGAGCAGTACTTC. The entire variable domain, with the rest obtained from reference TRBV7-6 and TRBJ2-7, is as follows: GAGVSQSPRYKVTKRGQDVALRCDPISGHVSLYWYRQALGQGPEFLTYFNYEAQQDKSGLPNDRFSAERPEGSISTLTIQRTEQRDSAMYRCASLGQGGEQYFGPGTRLTVT.

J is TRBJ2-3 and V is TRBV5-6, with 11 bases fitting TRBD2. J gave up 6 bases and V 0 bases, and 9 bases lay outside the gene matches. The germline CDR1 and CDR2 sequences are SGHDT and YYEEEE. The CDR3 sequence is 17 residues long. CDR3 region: CASSLAKLAGVSDTQYF. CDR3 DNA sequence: TGTGCCAGCAGCTTGGCCAAACTAGCGGGAGTATCGGATACGCAGTATTTT.

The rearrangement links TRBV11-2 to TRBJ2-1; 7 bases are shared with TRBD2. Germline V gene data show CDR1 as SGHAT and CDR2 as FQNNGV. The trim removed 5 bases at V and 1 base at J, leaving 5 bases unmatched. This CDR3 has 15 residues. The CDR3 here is CASSPAGESYNEQFF. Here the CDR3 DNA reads TGTGCCAGCAGCCCTGCGGGGGAATCCTACAATGAGCAGTTCTTC.

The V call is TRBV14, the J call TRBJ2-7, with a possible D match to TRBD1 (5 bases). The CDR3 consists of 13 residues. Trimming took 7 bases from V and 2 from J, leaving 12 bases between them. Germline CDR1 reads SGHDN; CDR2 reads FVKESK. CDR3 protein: CASKPGHPYEQYF. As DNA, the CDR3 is TGTGCCAGCAAACCCGGACACCCCTACGAGCAGTACTTC. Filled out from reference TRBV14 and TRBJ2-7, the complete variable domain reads EAGVTQFPSHSVIEKGQTVTLRCDPISGHDNLYWYRRVMGKEIKFLLHFVKESKQDESGMPNNRFLAERTGGTYSTLKVQPAELEDSGVYFCASKPGHPYEQYFGPGTRLTVT.

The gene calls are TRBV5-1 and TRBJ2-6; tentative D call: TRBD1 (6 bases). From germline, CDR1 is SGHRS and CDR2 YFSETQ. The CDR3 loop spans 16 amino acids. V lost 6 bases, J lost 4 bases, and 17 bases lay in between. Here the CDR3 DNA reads TGCGCCAGCATTCTGGGGGCAGGGAGCGGGGCCAACGTCCTGACTTTC. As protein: CASILGAGSGANVLTF. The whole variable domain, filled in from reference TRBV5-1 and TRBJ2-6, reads KAGVTQTPRYLIKTRGQQVTLSCSPISGHRSVSWYQQTPGQGLQFLFEYFSETQRNKGNFPGRFSGRQFSNSRSEMNVSTLELGDSALYLCASILGAGSGANVLTFGAGSRLTVL.

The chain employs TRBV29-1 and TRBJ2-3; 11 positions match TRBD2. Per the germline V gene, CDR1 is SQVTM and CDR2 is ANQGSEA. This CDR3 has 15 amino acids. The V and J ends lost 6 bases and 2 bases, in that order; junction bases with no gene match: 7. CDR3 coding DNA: TGCAGCGTCCTTCTAGCGGGAGGTCTCACAGATACGCAGTATTTT. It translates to CSVLLAGGLTDTQYF.

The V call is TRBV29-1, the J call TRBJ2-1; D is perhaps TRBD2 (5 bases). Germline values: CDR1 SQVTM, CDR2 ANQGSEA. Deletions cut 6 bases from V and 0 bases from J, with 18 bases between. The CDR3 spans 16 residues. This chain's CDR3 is CSVSPQRFCSYNEQFF. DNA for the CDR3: TGCAGCGTCTCCCCTCAGCGGTTCTGCTCCTACAATGAGCAGTTCTTC.

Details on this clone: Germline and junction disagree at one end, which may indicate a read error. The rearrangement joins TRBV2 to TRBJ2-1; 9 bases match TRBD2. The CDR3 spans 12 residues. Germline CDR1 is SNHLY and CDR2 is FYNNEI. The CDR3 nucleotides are TGTGCCAGTCTCCTCGAGGCGGGAGGGCCGGTCTTC. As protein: CASLLEAGGPVF.

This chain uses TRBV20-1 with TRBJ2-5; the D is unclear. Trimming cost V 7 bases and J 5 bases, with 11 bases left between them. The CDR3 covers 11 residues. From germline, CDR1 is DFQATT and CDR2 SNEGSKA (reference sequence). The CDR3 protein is CSVPHAETQYF. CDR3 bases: TGCAGTGTCCCACACGCCGAGACCCAGTACTTC.

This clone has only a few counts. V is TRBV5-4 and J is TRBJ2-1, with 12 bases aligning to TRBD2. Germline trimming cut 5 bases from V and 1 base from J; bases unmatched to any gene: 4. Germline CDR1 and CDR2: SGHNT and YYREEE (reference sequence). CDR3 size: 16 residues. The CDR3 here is CASRSGLAGSYNEQFF. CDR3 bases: TGTGCCAGCAGATCTGGACTAGCGGGGTCCTACAATGAGCAGTTCTTC.

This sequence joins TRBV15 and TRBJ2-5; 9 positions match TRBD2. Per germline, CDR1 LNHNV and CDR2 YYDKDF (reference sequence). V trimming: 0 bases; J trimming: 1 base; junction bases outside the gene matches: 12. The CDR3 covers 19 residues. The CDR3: CATSRDRPSGKEVQETQYF. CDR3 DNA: TGTGCCACCAGCAGAGATAGGCCTAGCGGGAAGGAGGTCCAAGAGACCCAGTACTTC.

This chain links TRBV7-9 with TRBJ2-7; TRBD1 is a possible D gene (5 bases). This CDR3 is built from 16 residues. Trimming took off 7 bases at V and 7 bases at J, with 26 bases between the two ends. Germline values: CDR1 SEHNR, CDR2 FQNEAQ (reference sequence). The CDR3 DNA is TGTGCCAGCAACCCCTCGCGTGCAGGGTCCTGTTGGGAGCAGTACTTC. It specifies CASNPSRAGSCWEQYF.

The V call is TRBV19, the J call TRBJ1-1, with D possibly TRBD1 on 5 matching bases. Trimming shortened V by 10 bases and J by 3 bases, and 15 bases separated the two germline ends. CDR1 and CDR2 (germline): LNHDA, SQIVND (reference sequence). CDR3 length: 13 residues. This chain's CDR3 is CATRGGADTEAFF. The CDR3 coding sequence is TGTGCCACTCGCGGCGGGGCGGACACTGAAGCTTTCTTT.

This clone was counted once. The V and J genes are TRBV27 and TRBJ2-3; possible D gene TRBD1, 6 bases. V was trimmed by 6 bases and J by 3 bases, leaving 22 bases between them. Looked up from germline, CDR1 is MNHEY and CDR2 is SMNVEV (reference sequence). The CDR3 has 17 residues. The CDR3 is CASSSFHPGVRTDTQYF. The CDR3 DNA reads TGTGCCAGCAGCAGTTTCCACCCAGGGGTTCGTACAGATACGCAGTATTTT.

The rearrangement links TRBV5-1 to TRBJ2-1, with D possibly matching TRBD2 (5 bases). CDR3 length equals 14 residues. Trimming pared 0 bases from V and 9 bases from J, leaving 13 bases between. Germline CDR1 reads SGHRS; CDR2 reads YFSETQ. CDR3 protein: CASSLVTGGSEQFF. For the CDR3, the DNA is TGCGCCAGCAGCTTGGTGACGGGTGGGAGTGAGCAGTTCTTC.